The clone carrying this T cell receptor beta chain occurred a few times. TCRdb keeps only in-frame clones here, not all; method: immunoSEQ multiplex PCR. The profile shows under 35,000 clones, about 80% of them singletons. The length of the CDR3 is 14 residues. Trimming shortened V by 7 bases and J by 3 bases, and 15 bases separated the two germline ends. Germline V gene sequence: CDR1 ENHRY, CDR2 SYGVKD. These data come from a study of lymphopenia after photon versus proton radiotherapy. The rearrangement joins TRBV10-3 to TRBJ1-1; D may be TRBD1 (5 bases). This TCR came from a woman between 65 and 79 years old with pancreatic cancer. The specimen was peripheral blood, collected from a patient treated with proton-based radiotherapy. Here the CDR3 reads CAITGGGADTEAFF. The DNA for the CDR3 is TGTGCCATCACCGGGGGGGGTGCGGACACTGAAGCTTTCTTT.